This T cell receptor (beta chain) appears in the sequencing data of a study of cytomegalovirus exposure and HLA in healthy donors. This CDR3 region has 16 residues. Germline V CDR1 and CDR2: LGHNA, YNFKEQ. Trimming at V came to 0 bases and at J to 6 bases, leaving 6 bases not matched to a gene. Remarks on this clone: Antigen: not known.

Whole-study findings and limits: HLA alleles were associated with fewer than 20,000 TCR beta sequences in a later analysis at 0.05 false discovery rate.

PCR amplification relied on 60 Vbeta primers (plus 13 Jbeta primers). Clones were sequenced by immunoSEQ multiplex PCR, and TCRdb holds only the in-frame ones, with some missing. The sample has about 170,000 clones; about 69% are singletons. The source of this sequence is a human donor in good health. The chain uses TRBV4-2 and TRBJ2-2, with 8 bases matching TRBD1. The sample consisted of PBMCs. Here the CDR3 DNA reads TGTGCCAGCAGCCAAGATTCCGCAGGGGGCCCCGGGGAGCTGTTTTTT. Protein: CASSQDSAGGPGELFF.